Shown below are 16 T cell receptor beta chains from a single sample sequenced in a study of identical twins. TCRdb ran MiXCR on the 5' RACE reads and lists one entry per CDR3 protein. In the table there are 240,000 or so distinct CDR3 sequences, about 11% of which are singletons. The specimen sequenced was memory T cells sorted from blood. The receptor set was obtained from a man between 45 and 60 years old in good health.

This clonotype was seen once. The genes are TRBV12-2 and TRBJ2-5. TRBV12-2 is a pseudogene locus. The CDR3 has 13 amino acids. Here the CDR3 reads CASRPNLLETQYF. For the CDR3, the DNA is TGTGCAAGTCGCCCAAATCTTCTAGAGACCCAGTACTTC.

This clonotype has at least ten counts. Written as DNA, the CDR3 is TGTGCCAGCAGTTTAGCGGCGGCAGCTAATTCACCCCTCCACTTT. Translating gives CASSLAAAANSPLHF. This chain links TRBV12-3 or TRBV12-4 with TRBJ1-6, with D unclear. The CDR3 contains 15 residues. Trimming removed 0 bases from V and 6 bases from J, with 9 bases in between.

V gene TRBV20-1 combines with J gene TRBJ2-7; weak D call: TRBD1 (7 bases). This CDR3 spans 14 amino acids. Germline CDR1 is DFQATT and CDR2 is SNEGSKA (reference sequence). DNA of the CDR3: TGCAGCGCTCCCAGGGGGGCGGGTAGCAACGAGCAGTACTTC. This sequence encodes CSAPRGAGSNEQYF.

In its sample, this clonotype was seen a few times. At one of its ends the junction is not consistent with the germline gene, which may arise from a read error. This CDR3 reads CASTIAKSMGPF. The CDR3 region has the DNA TGTGCCAGCACGATCGCCAAATCGATGGGTCCTTTC. V gene TRBV2 combines with J gene TRBJ2-1; D uncertain. The germline gives CDR1 SNHLY, CDR2 FYNNEI. The CDR3 has 12 residues.

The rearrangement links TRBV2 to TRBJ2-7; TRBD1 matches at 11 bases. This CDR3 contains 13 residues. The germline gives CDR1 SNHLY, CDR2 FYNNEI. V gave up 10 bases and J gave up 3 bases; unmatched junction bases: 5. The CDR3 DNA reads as TGTGCCAATGGACAGGGGGCTTACTACGAGCAGTACTTC. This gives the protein CANGQGAYYEQYF.

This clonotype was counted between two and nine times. In nucleotides, the CDR3 is TGTGCCAGCAGCCCAGGGGCCTCCTATAATTCACCCCTCCACTTT. It yields the protein CASSPGASYNSPLHF. V is TRBV7-9 and J is TRBJ1-6, with D tentatively TRBD1 (6 bases). V was shortened by 5 bases and J by 0 bases, with 8 bases between the two germline ends. Germline CDR1 and CDR2: SEHNR and FQNEAQ (reference sequence). The length of the CDR3 is 15 residues.

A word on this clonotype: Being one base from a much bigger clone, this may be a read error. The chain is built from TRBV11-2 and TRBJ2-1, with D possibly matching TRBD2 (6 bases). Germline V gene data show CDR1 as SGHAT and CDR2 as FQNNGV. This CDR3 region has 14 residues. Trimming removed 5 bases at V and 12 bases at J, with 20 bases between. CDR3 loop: CASSLLRELGVQFF. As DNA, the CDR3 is TGTGCCAGCAGCCTCCTCCGGGAGCTGGGTGTGCAGTTCTTC.

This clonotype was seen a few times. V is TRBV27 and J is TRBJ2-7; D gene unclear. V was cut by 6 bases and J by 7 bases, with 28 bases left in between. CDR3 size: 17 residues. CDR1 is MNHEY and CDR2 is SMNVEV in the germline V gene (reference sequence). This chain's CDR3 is CASSPDLSTSALGEQYF. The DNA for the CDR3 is TGTGCCAGCAGCCCGGATCTTTCGACAAGCGCCTTGGGGGAGCAGTACTTC.

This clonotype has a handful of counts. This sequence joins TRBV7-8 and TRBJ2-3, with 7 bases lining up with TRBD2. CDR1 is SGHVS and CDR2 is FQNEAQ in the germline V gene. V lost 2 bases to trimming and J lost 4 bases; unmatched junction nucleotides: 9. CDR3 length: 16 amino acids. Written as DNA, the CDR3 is TGTGCCAGCAGCTTATCCCTAGCGGTCACGGCAGATACGCAGTATTTT. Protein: CASSLSLAVTADTQYF.

CDR3 bases: TGCAGTGTTACCCAACAGATTTACACTGAAGCTTTCTTT. Translated, it gives CSVTQQIYTEAFF. V gene TRBV20-1 combines with J gene TRBJ1-1, with D uncertain. V lost 7 bases, J lost 3 bases, and 15 bases lay in between. This CDR3 has 13 residues. Per the germline V gene, CDR1 is DFQATT and CDR2 is SNEGSKA (reference sequence).

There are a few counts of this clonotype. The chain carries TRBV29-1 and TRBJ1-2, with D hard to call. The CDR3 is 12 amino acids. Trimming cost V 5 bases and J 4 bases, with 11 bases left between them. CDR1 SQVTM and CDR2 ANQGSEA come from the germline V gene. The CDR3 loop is CSVSDGPYGYTF. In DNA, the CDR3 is TGCAGCGTTTCGGACGGCCCCTATGGCTACACCTTC.

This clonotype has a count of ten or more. The CDR3 loop reads CASSFGGDHQPQHF. In nucleotides, the CDR3 is TGCGCCAGCAGCTTTGGGGGGGACCATCAGCCCCAGCATTTT. V usage is TRBV5-1 and J usage is TRBJ1-5; tentatively, D is TRBD1 (5 bases). The CDR3 totals 14 residues. Germline-derived CDR1 and CDR2 are SGHRS and YFSETQ. Between the trimmed V and J ends, which lost 2 bases and 5 bases, there was a span of 11 bases.

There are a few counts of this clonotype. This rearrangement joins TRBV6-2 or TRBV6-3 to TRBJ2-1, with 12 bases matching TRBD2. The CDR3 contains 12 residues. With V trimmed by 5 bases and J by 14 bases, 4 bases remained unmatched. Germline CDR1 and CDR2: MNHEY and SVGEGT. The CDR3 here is CASSQTSGGEFF. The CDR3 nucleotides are TGTGCCAGCAGTCAGACTAGCGGGGGAGAGTTCTTC.

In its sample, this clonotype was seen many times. The DNA of the CDR3 is TGTGCCAGCAGCTTAACCCGGGGGAGCACTGAAGCTTTCTTT. Protein: CASSLTRGSTEAFF. The chain employs TRBV7-9 and TRBJ1-1, with D perhaps matching TRBD1 (5 bases). This CDR3 contains 14 residues. Per the germline V gene, CDR1 is SEHNR and CDR2 is FQNEAQ (reference sequence). The V and J ends lost 2 bases and 4 bases respectively, with 11 bases between them.

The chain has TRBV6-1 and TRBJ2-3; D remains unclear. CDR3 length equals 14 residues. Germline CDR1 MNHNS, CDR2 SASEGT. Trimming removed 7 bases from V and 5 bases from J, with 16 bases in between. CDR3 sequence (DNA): TGTGCCAGCACCATCCGGTCCACGAGAGATACGCAGTATTTT. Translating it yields CASTIRSTRDTQYF.

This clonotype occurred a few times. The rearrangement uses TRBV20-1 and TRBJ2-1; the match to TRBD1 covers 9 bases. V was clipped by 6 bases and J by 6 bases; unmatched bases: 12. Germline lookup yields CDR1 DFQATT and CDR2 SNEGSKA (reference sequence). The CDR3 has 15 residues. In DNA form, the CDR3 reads TGCAGTGCCAGATGGGGGGGGACAGGGACCAATGAGCAGTTCTTC. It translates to CSARWGGTGTNEQFF.